Following are 3 T cell receptor beta chains from one sample sequenced in a study of shared clonotypes between healthy human individuals. Profiling relied on immunoSEQ multiplex PCR, and the TCRdb table lists in-frame clones only, not all of them. The sample comprises about 490,000 clones, roughly four fifths of which are singletons, and approximately 13% rests with the top ten. The specimen was PBMCs. Source of these receptors: a woman in her thirties or forties in good health. Some clones in this sample may be carry-over from other donors' samples.

This clone occurred a few times. The genes are TRBV27 and TRBJ1-2; 12 nucleotides align to TRBD1. Unmatched junction bases numbered 1, after V lost 6 bases and J lost 5 bases. Germline V gives CDR1 MNHEY, CDR2 SMNVEV (reference sequence). The CDR3 runs to 13 residues. The DNA for the CDR3 is TGTGCCAGCAGGGGACAGGGGGCTTATGGCTACACCTTC. This sequence encodes CASRGQGAYGYTF.

The chain uses TRBV5-1 and TRBJ1-1, with a weak D call TRBD1 (6 bases). The CDR3 is 15 amino acids. The germline V gene has CDR1 SGHRS and CDR2 YFSETQ. Trimming took 2 bases from V and 0 from J, leaving 11 bases between them. CDR3 DNA sequence: TGCGCCAGCAGCTTCGAAGGGGGAATGAACACTGAAGCTTTCTTT. This codes for CASSFEGGMNTEAFF.

The chain has TRBV5-1 and TRBJ1-4; 7 bases fit TRBD1. V lost 0 bases and J lost 0; bases outside the gene matches: 5. Germline loops: CDR1 SGHRS, CDR2 YFSETQ. The CDR3 length is 17 residues. The CDR3 protein is CASSLGDRPATNEKLFF. CDR3 coding DNA: TGCGCCAGCAGCTTGGGGGACAGACCTGCAACTAATGAAAAACTGTTTTTT.